Detailed here is one T cell receptor beta chain. A single count supports this clone. What antigen it recognizes has not been identified. No base qualities exist here, and no much larger clone lies one base off it. This sample is drawn from a study of CD8+ T cells in alopecia areata listed by TCRdb under 2018. As for the study more broadly: The treated patients, all with moderate-to-severe alopecia areata, were enrolled in an open-label pilot trial of oral tofacitinib given at 5 to 10 mg twice daily. Tofacitinib was given for 6 to 18 months, followed by 6 months of follow-up off drug to assess delayed response and recurrence. Disease severity in treated patients was measured with the SALT score, which quantifies the percentage of affected scalp surface area. To study T cell clonal expansion in alopecia areata, the researchers applied high-throughput TCRbeta sequencing to both the C3H/HeJ mouse model and human patients. In humans, TCRbeta sequencing was performed on scalp tissue and on sorted CD4+ and CD8+ peripheral blood T cells from healthy controls and from patients with patchy or totalis/universalis alopecia areata. Tofacitinib-treated patients had biopsies at baseline and at 4 and 24 weeks of treatment, with a later scalp biopsy in several patients. Clonality in the scalp was compared among normal scalp (n=4), patchy alopecia areata scalp (n=8), and alopecia totalis/universalis scalp (n=8). RNA was obtained with the PAXgene miRNA kit for fixed scalp, the miRNeasy kit for PBMCs, and the RNeasy kit for mouse skin. TCRbeta CDR3 regions were amplified by immunoSEQ multiplex PCR with 35 Vbeta forward and 13 Jbeta reverse primers.

The germline V gene provides CDR1 SQVTM and CDR2 ANQGSEA. Ends trimmed: V by 2 bases, J by 5 bases; bases unmatched to a gene: 10. Taken from cysteine to phenylalanine, the CDR3 has 15 residues. Only the CDR3 portion is preserved as DNA: 45 bases, with reading frame beginning at the first base. Libraries were prepared through the immunoSEQ multiplex PCR assay. For TCR sequencing, RNA was extracted from every sample and reverse transcribed into cDNA to serve as template. First-strand cDNA was synthesized with SuperScript III using a 2:1 mix of oligo-dT and random hexamers. A synthetic immune receptor repertoire was used to assess amplification bias, and residual bias was removed computationally. On the study's bioinformatics: After raw reads were preprocessed to remove errors, the CDR3 was defined following IMGT conventions as running from the conserved cysteine to phenylalanine. Clonality was computed as 1 minus the Shannon entropy, with the entropy normalized by log2 of the number of productive unique TCRs. CD4 or CD8 identity of scalp clones was inferred by cross-referencing scalp TCRbeta sequences with sorted blood CD4 and CD8 repertoires. In TCRdb, the immuneACCESS table is reduced to in-frame sequences with V and J assigned. These tables do not hold every clone; where another copy was compared, an unresolved V gene accounts for under half, and the others remain unexplained. The V and J calls and clone size are taken from that table; D and trimming were inferred from the DNA. The sample table records approximately 210,000 clones; approximately 65% of these occur just once. Of the sample, 0.95% to 1.5% is held by the ten largest clones.

Overall study outcomes, separate from this receptor: Shared TCR sequences between patients were less evident than in mice, which may be partly attributable to HLA diversity in the patient population. The treated cohort was small, with a single nonresponder, so links between baseline CD8+ expansion and response need larger studies. Scalp TCR repertoire analysis is complicated because resident alphabeta T cells in normal human skin are also sequenced, whereas mouse skin is dominated by gammadelta T cells. During tofacitinib treatment, many expanded lesional clones stuck around in both scalp and blood, and this persistence may partly explain why relapse happens after treatment is stopped. Lesional scalp, especially in alopecia totalis/universalis, showed higher clonality and more expanded CD8+ clones than normal scalp, suggesting antigenic drive. Scalp clonality and the number of expanded CD8+ clones among the top 100 scalp clones were significantly decreased by tofacitinib.

Interpreted using the paper, the treatment or condition label stands for: oral pan-JAK inhibitor, 5-10 mg twice daily. From alopecia areata patients, peripheral blood was collected along with lesional scalp punch biopsies. PBMCs were isolated by density centrifugation and stained for CD3, CD4 and CD8, and CD4+ and CD8+ T cells were sorted on a FACSAria. Sample: CD4+ T cells sorted from blood, taken at week 44, from a patient treated with tofacitinib. The source of this sequence is a human donor with alopecia areata. The V and J segments used are TRBV29-1 and TRBJ1-1, and TRBD1 matches 8 of the central bases. The CDR3 protein: CSVEIVQGAHTEAFF. The DNA sequence is given as TGCAGCGTTGAAATCGTCCAGGGGGCGCATACTGAAGCTTTCTTT. Reference TRBV29-1 and TRBJ1-1 proteins supply the regions before and after the CDR3; the full variable domain is: SAVISQKPSRDICQRGTSLTIQCQVDSQVTMMFWYRQQPGQSLTLIATANQGSEATYESGFVIDKFPISRPNLTFSTLTVSNMSPEDSSIYLCSVEIVQGAHTEAFFGQGTRLTVV.